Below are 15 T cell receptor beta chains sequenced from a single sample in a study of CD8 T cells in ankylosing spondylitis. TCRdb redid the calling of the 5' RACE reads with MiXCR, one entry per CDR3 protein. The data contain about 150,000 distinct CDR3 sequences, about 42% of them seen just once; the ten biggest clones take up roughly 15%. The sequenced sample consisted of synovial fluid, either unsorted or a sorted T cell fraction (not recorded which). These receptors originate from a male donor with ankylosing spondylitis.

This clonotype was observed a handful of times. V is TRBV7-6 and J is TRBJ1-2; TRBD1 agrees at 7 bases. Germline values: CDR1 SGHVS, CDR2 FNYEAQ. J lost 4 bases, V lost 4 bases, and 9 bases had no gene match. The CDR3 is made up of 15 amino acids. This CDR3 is CASSSGTAAGYGYTF. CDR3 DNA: TGTGCCAGCAGCTCCGGGACAGCGGCTGGCTATGGCTACACCTTC. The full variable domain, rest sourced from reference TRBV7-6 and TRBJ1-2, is GAGVSQSPRYKVTKRGQDVALRCDPISGHVSLYWYRQALGQGPEFLTYFNYEAQQDKSGLPNDRFSAERPEGSISTLTIQRTEQRDSAMYRCASSSGTAAGYGYTFGSGTRLTVV.

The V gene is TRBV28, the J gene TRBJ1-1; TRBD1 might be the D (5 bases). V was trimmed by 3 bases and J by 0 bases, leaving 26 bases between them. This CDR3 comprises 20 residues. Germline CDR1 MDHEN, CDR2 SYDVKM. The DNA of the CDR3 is TGTGCCAGCAGTTTGCCCTCTTGGTCAGGGTCGGTCGTCATGAACACTGAAGCTTTCTTT. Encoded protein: CASSLPSWSGSVVMNTEAFF.

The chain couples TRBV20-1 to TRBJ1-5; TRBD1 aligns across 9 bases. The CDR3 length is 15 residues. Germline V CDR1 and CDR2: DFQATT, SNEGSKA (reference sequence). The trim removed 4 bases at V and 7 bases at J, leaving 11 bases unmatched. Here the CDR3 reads CSAILGQGFEQPQHF. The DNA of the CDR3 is TGCAGTGCTATTCTGGGACAGGGATTCGAGCAGCCCCAGCATTTT.

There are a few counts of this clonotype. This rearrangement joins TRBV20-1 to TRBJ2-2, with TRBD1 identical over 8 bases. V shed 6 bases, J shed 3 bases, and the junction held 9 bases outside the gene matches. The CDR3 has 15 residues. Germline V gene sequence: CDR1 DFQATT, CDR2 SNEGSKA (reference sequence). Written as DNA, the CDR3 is TGCAGTGCCCAACCTCCGGGACAGGACACCGGGGAGCTGTTTTTT. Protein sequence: CSAQPPGQDTGELFF.

CDR3 coding DNA: TGTGCCAGCAGCCAAGAAACTGGGTATAGCAATCAGCCCCAGCATTTT. Its translation: CASSQETGYSNQPQHF. This sequence joins TRBV4-2 and TRBJ1-5; D is undetermined. This CDR3 comprises 16 residues. Trimming removed 0 bases from V and 0 bases from J, with 9 bases in between. Germline-derived CDR1 and CDR2 are LGHNA and YNFKEQ.

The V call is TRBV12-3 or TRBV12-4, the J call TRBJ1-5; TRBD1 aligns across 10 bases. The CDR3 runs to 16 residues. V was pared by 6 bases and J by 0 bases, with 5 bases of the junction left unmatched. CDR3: CASRRTGGDSNQPQHF. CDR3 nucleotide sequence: TGTGCCAGCAGGCGGACAGGGGGGGATAGCAATCAGCCCCAGCATTTT.

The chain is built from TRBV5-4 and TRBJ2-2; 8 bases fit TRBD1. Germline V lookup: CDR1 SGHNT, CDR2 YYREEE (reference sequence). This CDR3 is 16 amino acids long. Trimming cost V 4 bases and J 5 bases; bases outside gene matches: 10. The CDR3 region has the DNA TGTGCCAGCAGCCTGACAGGGGAAGTGTGGACCGGGGAGCTGTTTTTT. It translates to CASSLTGEVWTGELFF.

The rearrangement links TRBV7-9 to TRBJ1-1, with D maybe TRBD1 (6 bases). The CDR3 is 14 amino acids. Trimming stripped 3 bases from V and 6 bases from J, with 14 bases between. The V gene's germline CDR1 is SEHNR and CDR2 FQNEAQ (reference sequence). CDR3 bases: TGTGCCAGCAGCTTCCGAGGACAGTTCCCTGAAGCTTTCTTT. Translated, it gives CASSFRGQFPEAFF.

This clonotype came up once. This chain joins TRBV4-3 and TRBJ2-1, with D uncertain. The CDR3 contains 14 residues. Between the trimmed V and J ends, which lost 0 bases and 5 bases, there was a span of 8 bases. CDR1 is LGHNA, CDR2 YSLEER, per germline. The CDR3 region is CASSQDSLDNEQFF. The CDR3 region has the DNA TGCGCCAGCAGCCAAGACTCACTTGACAATGAGCAGTTCTTC.

This chain's CDR3 is CASSLGRVTEAFF. Here the CDR3 DNA reads TGTGCCAGCAGTTTAGGTCGAGTCACTGAAGCTTTCTTT. The chain links TRBV27 to TRBJ1-1; D ambiguous. Germline loops: CDR1 MNHEY, CDR2 SMNVEV (reference sequence). Trimming cost V 2 bases and J 4 bases, with 8 bases left between them. The CDR3 has 13 amino acids.

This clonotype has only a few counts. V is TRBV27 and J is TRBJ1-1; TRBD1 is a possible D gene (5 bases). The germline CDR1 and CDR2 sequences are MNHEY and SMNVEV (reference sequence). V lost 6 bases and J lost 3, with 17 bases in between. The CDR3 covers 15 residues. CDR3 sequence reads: CASSPFDGAYTEAFF. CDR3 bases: TGTGCCAGCAGCCCGTTCGATGGGGCGTACACTGAAGCTTTCTTT.

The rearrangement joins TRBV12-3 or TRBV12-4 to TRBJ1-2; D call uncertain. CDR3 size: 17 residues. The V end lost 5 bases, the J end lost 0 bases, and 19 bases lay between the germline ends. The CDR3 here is CASSTSFLIATNYGYTF. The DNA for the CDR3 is TGTGCCAGCAGTACTAGCTTCCTGATTGCTACTAACTATGGCTACACCTTC.

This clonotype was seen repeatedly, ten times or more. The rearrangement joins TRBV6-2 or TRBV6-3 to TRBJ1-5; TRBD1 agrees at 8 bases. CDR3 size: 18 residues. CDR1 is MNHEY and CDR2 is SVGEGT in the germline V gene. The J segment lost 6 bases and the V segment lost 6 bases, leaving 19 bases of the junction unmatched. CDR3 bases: TGTGCCAGCAGCCCGCCCGTACTCCGGGACAGGAGGATTCAGCCCCAGCATTTT. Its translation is CASSPPVLRDRRIQPQHF.

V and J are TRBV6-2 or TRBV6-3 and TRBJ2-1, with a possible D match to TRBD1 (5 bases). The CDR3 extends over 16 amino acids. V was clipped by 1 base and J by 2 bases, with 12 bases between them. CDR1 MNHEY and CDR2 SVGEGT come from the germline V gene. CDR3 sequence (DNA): TGTGCCAGCAGTTACTTGGGGCTCCGGCCCTACAATGAGCAGTTCTTC. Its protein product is CASSYLGLRPYNEQFF.

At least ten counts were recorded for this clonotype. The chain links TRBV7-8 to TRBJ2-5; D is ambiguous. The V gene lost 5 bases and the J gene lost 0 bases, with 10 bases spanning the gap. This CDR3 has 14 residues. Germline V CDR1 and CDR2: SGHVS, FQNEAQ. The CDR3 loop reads CASSPLVHQETQYF. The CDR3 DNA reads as TGTGCCAGCAGCCCTCTCGTCCACCAAGAGACCCAGTACTTC.